This entry describes one T cell receptor beta chain. This receptor's antigen is unknown. Base qualities are not provided; no much larger clone lies one nucleotide away. These data are taken from a study of vaccination effects on CD4 cells after COVID-19 (dated by TCRdb to between 2021 and 2022). Describing the broader study: Post-vaccine samples across the study were collected a median of 72 days after the second dose, with a range of 14 to 241. The study compared SARS-CoV-2 spike-specific CD4+ TCR repertoires before and after mRNA vaccination in COVID-19 convalescent patients and infection-naive vaccine recipients. The full study included some eleven COVID-19 convalescent patients and a few SARS-CoV-2-naive healthy vaccine recipients. In the study, cultures from other donors were sequenced using the Oncomine TCR Beta short-read assay on an Illumina iSeq 100. Summary of the overall study and its limitations: Only a small number of convalescent patients were included, and no early post-infection timepoints were available, which limited the study. In healthy vaccine recipients, vaccine-induced clones were almost all SARS-CoV-2 mono-reactive, with only 1 of 255 being cross-reactive with common cold coronaviruses. Clones induced by infection and clones induced by vaccination both contracted markedly at late timepoints after vaccination, which fits with T cell responses waning over time.

The receptor library was made with the immunoSEQ multiplex PCR assay. TCR beta CDR3 sequencing was performed on DNA from the cultured, isolated CD4+ T cells. The published analysis was carried out like this. The analysis removed non-productive TCR sequences, trimmed reads to the CDR3 region, and retained only CDR3s that were 7 or more amino acids long. Antigen-specific clonotypes were identified with the MANAFEST web app by comparing expansion in peptide wells against reference cultures. To be called positive, a clone needed expansion at FDR<0.05 compared with the reference and with all other wells, an odds ratio greater than 5, and a frequency greater than 0.1% in two replicate wells. A clonotype was defined as cross-reactive if the clonotype was significantly expanded both in SARS-CoV-2 spike wells and in at least one common cold coronavirus spike condition. CDR3 similarity was assessed by Levenshtein distance with the stringdist R package, and unrooted trees were built with ape in R 3.6.1. TCRdb stores this immuneACCESS table with in-frame sequences only. Part of the clones is absent; in the studies checked, under half of the shortfall reflects unresolved V genes, and no reason is known for the rest. V, J and clone size reflect that table, while D and trimming were determined from the DNA. This sample lists over 50,000 clones; around 78% were detected once. Roughly 1.2% of the sample comes from the top ten.

In the ViraFEST assay, PBMC were stimulated with viral peptide pools, and TCR sequencing was then used to find antigen-specific CD4+ T cell clonotypes based on their expansion. After around ten days of culture, CD4+ T cells were isolated with the EasySep CD4+ T cell isolation kit. Each participant received two doses of an mRNA SARS-CoV-2 vaccine, either BNT162b2 or mRNA-1273. Healthy vaccine recipients had no prior SARS-CoV-2 infection, confirmed by negative nucleocapsid antibodies before and after vaccination. Each well held some 1.9 million PBMC cultured in IMDM containing roughly 5% human AB serum, approximately 10 IU/ml IL-2 and gentamicin, along with 8 to 10 ug/ml peptides. On days 3 and 7, half of the culture medium was replaced with fresh IL-2-containing medium. Unless noted otherwise, every peptide stimulation condition was cultured in triplicate wells. PBMC were separated from whole blood using Ficoll-Paque Plus gradient centrifugation and were then either cryopreserved at -140C or used fresh. Overlapping peptide pools spanned the spike proteins of SARS-CoV-2 and the common cold coronaviruses HCoV-NL63, HCoV-OC43 and HCoV-229E. The QIAamp micro DNA kit was used to extract genomic DNA from the cultured CD4+ T cells.

Counted from cysteine to valine, this CDR3 has 13 amino acids. Only the CDR3 DNA is retained, 39 bases long and in frame from the first base. The germline V gene supplies CDR1 SQVTM and CDR2 ANQGSEA. Ends trimmed: V by 7 bases, J by 4 bases; bases unmatched to a gene: 8. The clonotype comes from a human donor who received a COVID-19 vaccine. The starting material was CD4+ T cells from PBMCs cultured with HCoV-229E spike peptides, obtained after COVID-19 vaccination. The cell subset or site label for this specimen denotes: HCoV-229E spike overlapping peptide pool stimulation. The V gene is TRBV29-1 and the J gene is TRBJ2-7, and 9 junctional nucleotides match TRBD1. The CDR3 corresponds to CSGEVGQGYEQYV. Read as DNA, the sequence is TGCAGCGGGGAAGTGGGACAGGGATACGAGCAGTACGTC.